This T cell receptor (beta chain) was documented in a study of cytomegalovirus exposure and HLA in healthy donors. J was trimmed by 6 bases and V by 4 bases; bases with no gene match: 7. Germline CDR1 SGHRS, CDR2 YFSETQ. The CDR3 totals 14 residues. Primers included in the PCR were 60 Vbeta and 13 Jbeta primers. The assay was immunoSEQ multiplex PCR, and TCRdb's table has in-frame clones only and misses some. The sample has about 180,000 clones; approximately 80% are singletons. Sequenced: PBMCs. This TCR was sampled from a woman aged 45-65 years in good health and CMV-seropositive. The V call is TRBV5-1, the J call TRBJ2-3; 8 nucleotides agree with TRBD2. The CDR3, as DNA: TGCGCCAGCAGCCTAGGGACTAGTCCGGATACGCAGTATTTT. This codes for CASSLGTSPDTQYF.